This TCR beta chain was captured by sequencing in a study of blood T cells in healthy people across ages. Study-level results: Reliance upon unsorted PBMCs precluded definitive naive versus antigen-experienced comparison.

Of note for this clonotype: Its matching antigen is unknown. The junction departs from the called germline gene at one end, perhaps through a read error.

Primers used in a second PCR of roughly 6 to 11 cycles were a sample-barcoded 5' primer and a J-beta primer mix. TCRdb itself ran the 5' RACE reads through MiXCR, one entry per CDR3 protein. The sample includes fewer than 2 million distinct CDR3 sequences, about two fifths of them seen just once. This CDR3 spans 14 amino acids. Germline V gene lookup returns CDR1 DFQATT and CDR2 SNEGSKA (reference sequence). This receptor was taken from a human donor in good health. Sequenced: blood. V is TRBV20-1 and J is TRBJ2-7; no reliable D call. The CDR3 loop is CSARVTPSSHEQYF. The DNA of the CDR3 is TGCAGTGCTAGAGTCACACCGAGCTCCCACGAGCAGTACTTC.